The sequence of this T cell receptor beta chain was determined in a study of blood T cell repertoires in COVID-19. Grouping used clinical history reported by participants in a survey and questionnaire. Per the original data handling: Counts of nucleated cells, estimated from reference gene primer amplification, were obtained. TCRdb keeps only in-frame clones here, not all; method: immunoSEQ multiplex PCR. V and J calls and clone size follow that table, whereas D and trimming were derived from the DNA. The sample records more than 150,000 clones, 84% being singletons. Germline lookup yields CDR1 MNHEY and CDR2 SVGAGI. The CDR3 spans 16 residues. The germline V and J ends were trimmed by 0 bases and 2 bases, with 13 bases remaining between them. This clone was picked up one time.

The sample was PBMCs or T cells enriched from blood (not recorded which). The sequence came from a woman aged 45-65 years who had recovered from COVID-19. V and J are TRBV6-5 and TRBJ1-2; perhaps TRBD1 as D (6 bases). The CDR3 nucleotides are TGTGCCAGCAGTTACTCGAGGGGGAAAGCGAACTATGGCTACACCTTC. Protein product: CASSYSRGKANYGYTF.